This entry concerns a single T cell receptor (beta chain). Its cognate antigen is unknown. This record comes from a study of cytomegalovirus exposure and HLA in healthy donors. Study details: Among approximately 400 genotyped donors, around 82% fell in the Caucasian-associated ancestry cluster. Study findings and constraints: Looking again later, the authors saw that most CMV-associated TCR beta chains seemed HLA-restricted. A later analysis showed TCR association rates differing by HLA locus, peaking at DRB1 and lowest at HLA-C. TCR beta V- and J-gene trimming was later associated with a missense DCLRE1C variant.

Per the germline V gene, CDR1 is SGHRS and CDR2 is YFSETQ. Unmatched junction bases numbered 4, after V lost 5 bases and J lost 5 bases. The CDR3 sequence is 14 residues long. Researchers ran the PCR with 60 Vbeta and 13 Jbeta primers. TCRdb keeps only in-frame clones here, not all; method: immunoSEQ multiplex PCR. This sample carries some 110,000 clones, 55% to 65% of them seen once, and the ten largest clones take roughly 9.8%. Sequencing used PBMCs. This clonotype was sampled from a woman aged 40 to 50 in good health and CMV-seropositive. The rearrangement uses TRBV5-1 and TRBJ1-6; 7 nucleotides line up with TRBD1. CDR3 DNA sequence: TGCGCCAGCAGTGATGACAGGGATAATTCACCCCTCCACTTT. Protein: CASSDDRDNSPLHF. Filled out from reference TRBV5-1 and TRBJ1-6, the complete variable domain reads KAGVTQTPRYLIKTRGQQVTLSCSPISGHRSVSWYQQTPGQGLQFLFEYFSETQRNKGNFPGRFSGRQFSNSRSEMNVSTLELGDSALYLCASSDDRDNSPLHFGNGTRLTVT.